Many counts were recorded for the clone carrying this T cell receptor (beta chain). Its specificity is not known. This sample was included in a study of CD8 T cells in ankylosing spondylitis. Findings and caveats of the study: Typical of ankylosing spondylitis blood, it appeared, was a TCR beta motif of roughly eight highly homologous variants. Disease-linked clones bore a CD8+ phenotype, appearing relatively rarely in peripheral blood. Within matched ankylosing spondylitis synovial fluid, disease-linked clones were reportedly significantly enriched. Earlier studies detected some motif variants in reactive arthritis synovial fluid and blood.

TCR beta libraries were made by quantitative 5'-RACE with molecular barcodes. TCRdb re-called the 5' RACE reads through MiXCR, storing one row per CDR3 protein. This table holds a few hundred thousand distinct CDR3 sequences, 17% found once. This receptor was obtained from a male donor with ankylosing spondylitis. Source material: blood, either unsorted or a sorted T cell fraction (not recorded which).

This chain's CDR3 is CASRSRDKAFF. For the CDR3, the DNA is TGTGCCAGCAGGTCCCGGGACAAAGCTTTCTTT. This chain connects TRBV12-3 or TRBV12-4 to TRBJ1-1, with D possibly matching TRBD1 (6 bases). V lost 6 bases, J lost 9 bases, and 11 bases lay in between. The CDR3 consists of 11 residues.